The 27 T cell receptor beta chains below all came from one sample that was sequenced in a study of T cell responses to AZD1222 COVID-19 vaccine. Some clones are missing from TCRdb's copy, which holds only in-frame ones; the method was immunoSEQ multiplex PCR. The sample lists roughly 67,000 clones; approximately 88% were seen once. The source material was peripheral blood, sampled on day 0 of AZD1222 vaccination. All receptors derive from an adult in good health.

The J gene is TRBJ2-3, the V gene TRBV5-6; 8 bases are shared with TRBD2. Germline CDR1 SGHDT, CDR2 YYEEEE. J gave up 6 bases and V 0 bases, and 9 bases lay outside the gene matches. The CDR3 spans 16 residues. CDR3 nucleotide sequence: TGTGCCAGCAGCTTGGGGACTAGCACACCAGGGGATACGCAGTATTTT. This encodes CASSLGTSTPGDTQYF.

This rearrangement joins TRBV12-3 or TRBV12-4 to TRBJ2-7, with 7 bases matching TRBD1. V lost 5 bases and J lost 4; bases outside the gene matches: 5. The CDR3 is made up of 13 amino acids. The DNA for the CDR3 is TGTGCCAGCAGTCGACAGGGAAGGTACGAGCAGTACTTC. The encoded protein is CASSRQGRYEQYF.

The chain uses TRBV13 and TRBJ2-1; maybe TRBD1 (5 bases). V was pared by 1 base and J by 8 bases, with 9 bases between. This CDR3 spans 13 amino acids. Germline V gene lookup returns CDR1 PRHDT and CDR2 FYEKMQ (reference sequence). The CDR3 sequence: CASSLEARDEQFF. The DNA for the CDR3 is TGTGCCAGCAGCTTAGAAGCCAGGGATGAGCAGTTCTTC.

The J gene is TRBJ1-3, the V gene TRBV5-5; 8 bases agree with TRBD1. Germline CDR1 and CDR2: SGHKS and YYEKEE (reference sequence). V shed 4 bases and J 2 bases; nucleotides not matched to a gene: 5. The CDR3 contains 15 residues. CDR3 amino acids: CASSERTGTGNTIYF. The CDR3, as DNA: TGTGCCAGCAGCGAAAGGACAGGGACTGGAAACACCATATATTTT. The entire variable domain, with the rest obtained from reference TRBV5-5 and TRBJ1-3, is as follows: DAGVTQSPTHLIKTRGQQVTLRCSPISGHKSVSWYQQVLGQGPQFIFQYYEKEERGRGNFPDRFSARQFPNYSSELNVNALLLGDSALYLCASSERTGTGNTIYFGEGSWLTVV.

The chain couples TRBV7-9 to TRBJ2-3, with 8 bases that match TRBD1. CDR3 size: 18 residues. Germline CDR1 reads SEHNR; CDR2 reads FQNEAQ (reference sequence). V trimming: 5 bases; J trimming: 2 bases; junction bases outside the gene matches: 15. The CDR3 here is CASSRTIGQGGYTDTQYF. The DNA for the CDR3 is TGTGCCAGCAGCCGGACGATAGGACAGGGAGGTTACACAGATACGCAGTATTTT. Together with reference TRBV7-9 and TRBJ2-3, the CDR3 gives the full variable domain: DTGVSQNPRHKITKRGQNVTFRCDPISEHNRLYWYRQTLGQGPEFLTYFQNEAQLEKSRLLSDRFSAERPKGSFSTLEIQRTEQGDSAMYLCASSRTIGQGGYTDTQYFGPGTRLTVL.

The rearrangement joins TRBV11-1 to TRBJ1-5; D is unresolved. Germline V CDR1 and CDR2: SGHAT, FQDESV (reference sequence). V was pared by 3 bases and J by 5 bases, with 8 bases between. The CDR3 contains 13 residues. The CDR3 region is CASSFGRDQPQHF. The CDR3 bases are TGTGCCAGCAGCTTTGGGAGGGATCAGCCCCAGCATTTT.

Here the CDR3 DNA reads TGTGCCAGCAATCTGGACGCGAACACCGGGGAGCTGTTTTTT. Translated, it gives CASNLDANTGELFF. V gene TRBV2 combines with J gene TRBJ2-2; D is uncertain. This CDR3 comprises 14 residues. Between the trimmed V and J ends, which lost 7 bases and 0 bases, there was a span of 9 bases. CDR1 SNHLY and CDR2 FYNNEI come from the germline V gene.

V and J are TRBV28 and TRBJ2-7; D is perhaps TRBD2 (6 bases). The CDR3 covers 13 residues. Germline CDR1 is MDHEN and CDR2 is SYDVKM. The CDR3 DNA sequence: TGTGCGGTTACGGGGGTTAGCTCCTACGAGCAGTACTTC. It specifies CAVTGVSSYEQYF.

This clone was found once. The V gene is TRBV9, the J gene TRBJ2-3; TRBD2 matches 14 bases. V lost 5 bases and J lost 6; bases outside the gene matches: 5. The germline gives CDR1 SGDLS, CDR2 YYNGEE. This CDR3 is 15 amino acids long. In DNA form, the CDR3 reads TGTGCCAGCAGGATGGGACTAGCGGGAGATGATACGCAGTATTTT. It translates to CASRMGLAGDDTQYF.

Remarks on this clone: The junction and the germline gene differ at one end; a read error may be behind it. The chain carries TRBV7-7 and TRBJ2-7; 9 positions agree with TRBD1. The CDR3 consists of 15 residues. Germline V CDR1 and CDR2: SSHAT, FNYEAQ (reference sequence). CDR3 DNA sequence: TGTGCTAGCAGCTTATCCACGGGACAGGGAAGCGAGCAGTACTTC. Translated: CASSLSTGQGSEQYF.

V and J are TRBV19 and TRBJ1-2; TRBD1 matches at 10 bases. V dropped 6 bases and J dropped 7; count of bases not matched to a gene: 17. The CDR3 spans 17 residues. Germline lookup yields CDR1 LNHDA and CDR2 SQIVND (reference sequence). The CDR3 coding sequence is TGTGCCAGTAGCCCCCAGAACGCCCTGGGACAGGGGCCTGGCTACACCTTC. Encoded protein: CASSPQNALGQGPGYTF.

This chain uses TRBV5-1 with TRBJ1-1, with TRBD1 as a possible D gene (6 bases). In germline, CDR1 is SGHRS, CDR2 YFSETQ. The CDR3 has 14 residues. V lost 0 bases and J lost 3, with 9 bases in between. The CDR3 region has the DNA TGCGCCAGCAGCTTGGCAGGGGTGCACACTGAAGCTTTCTTT. Translating it yields CASSLAGVHTEAFF. Supplemented by reference TRBV5-1 and TRBJ1-1, the full variable domain reads KAGVTQTPRYLIKTRGQQVTLSCSPISGHRSVSWYQQTPGQGLQFLFEYFSETQRNKGNFPGRFSGRQFSNSRSEMNVSTLELGDSALYLCASSLAGVHTEAFFGQGTRLTVV.

V gene TRBV5-6 combines with J gene TRBJ2-7; 7 bases are shared with TRBD2. The CDR3 covers 14 residues. Trimming removed 3 bases from V and 2 bases from J; junction bases left unmatched: 5. Germline CDR1 is SGHDT and CDR2 is YYEEEE. The CDR3 reads CASSSGTNPYEQYF. CDR3 coding DNA: TGTGCCAGCAGCTCCGGGACTAACCCCTACGAGCAGTACTTC.

V is TRBV11-2 and J is TRBJ2-3; D is uncertain. Per the germline V gene, CDR1 is SGHAT and CDR2 is FQNNGV. The CDR3 is made up of 12 amino acids. Trimming shortened V by 3 bases and J by 6 bases, and 7 bases separated the two germline ends. The CDR3 nucleotides are TGTGCCAGCAGCTTCGATGGGGATACGCAGTATTTT. It yields the protein CASSFDGDTQYF.

The gene calls are TRBV7-3 and TRBJ2-3, with TRBD2 as a possible D gene (6 bases). The CDR3 length is 15 residues. V was clipped by 1 base and J by 2 bases, with 10 bases between them. CDR1 is SGHTA, CDR2 FQGTGA, per germline. The DNA for the CDR3 is TGTGCCAGCAGCTTAAGTGGGAGGCACACAGATACGCAGTATTTT. The encoded protein is CASSLSGRHTDTQYF.

This chain links TRBV7-9 with TRBJ2-5, with TRBD1 matching 8 bases. The CDR3 is 16 residues long. Germline CDR1 and CDR2: SEHNR and FQNEAQ (reference sequence). V gave up 5 bases and J gave up 5 bases; unmatched junction bases: 13. The chain's CDR3 is CASSPRSRGPGETQYF. CDR3 nucleotides: TGTGCCAGCAGCCCTAGGTCCAGGGGGCCCGGGGAGACCCAGTACTTC.

This clone appeared once. The chain joins TRBV29-1 to TRBJ2-2; D is ambiguous. The V gene lost 5 bases and the J gene lost 4 bases, with 11 bases spanning the gap. CDR3 length: 13 residues. Germline values: CDR1 SQVTM, CDR2 ANQGSEA. CDR3 residues: CSVPYHRTGELFF. The CDR3 nucleotides are TGCAGCGTTCCCTATCATCGCACCGGGGAGCTGTTTTTT.

V and J are TRBV6-5 and TRBJ2-7; no clear D. Germline V gene lookup returns CDR1 MNHEY and CDR2 SVGAGI. This CDR3 is built from 10 residues. The ends were cut back, 7 bases at V and 3 bases at J, with 4 bases in the middle. The CDR3 spells CASTYYEQYF. Here the CDR3 DNA reads TGTGCCAGCACCTACTACGAGCAGTACTTC.

V usage is TRBV6-1 and J usage is TRBJ1-2, with no clear D. Trimming shortened V by 1 base and J by 4 bases, and 16 bases separated the two germline ends. The CDR3 runs 16 residues. Germline CDR1 MNHNS, CDR2 SASEGT. CDR3 coding DNA: TGTGCCAGCAGTGAAGGGGCGGGCAGAAGCGGCTATGGCTACACCTTC. This gives the protein CASSEGAGRSGYGYTF.

The chain combines TRBV5-4 with TRBJ1-2; D might be TRBD1 (6 bases). This CDR3 contains 15 residues. Trimming pared 4 bases from V and 0 bases from J, leaving 13 bases between. The V gene's germline CDR1 is SGHNT and CDR2 YYREEE (reference sequence). The DNA of the CDR3 is TGTGCCAGCAGCCCACGGGGGGCCGCTAACTATGGCTACACCTTC. Amino acid sequence: CASSPRGAANYGYTF. The full variable domain, in which reference TRBV5-4 and TRBJ1-2 provide the parts outside the CDR3, is ETGVTQSPTHLIKTRGQQVTLRCSSQSGHNTVSWYQQALGQGPQFIFQYYREEENGRGNFPPRFSGLQFPNYSSELNVNALELDDSALYLCASSPRGAANYGYTFGSGTRLTVV.

The chain links TRBV7-6 to TRBJ1-1, with 8 bases identical to TRBD1. V shed 3 bases, J shed 4 bases, and the junction held 16 bases outside the gene matches. Germline values: CDR1 SGHVS, CDR2 FNYEAQ. The CDR3 loop spans 18 amino acids. The CDR3 sequence: CASSFDRGIEGGTTEAFF. Here the CDR3 DNA reads TGTGCCAGCAGCTTTGACAGGGGAATCGAGGGGGGAACCACTGAAGCTTTCTTT.

The chain uses TRBV19 and TRBJ1-1; D is perhaps TRBD1 (5 bases). Per the germline V gene, CDR1 is LNHDA and CDR2 is SQIVND (reference sequence). V was trimmed by 2 bases and J by 1 base, leaving 5 bases between them. The CDR3 length is 13 residues. CDR3 amino acids: CASSIQGNTEAFF. The CDR3 nucleotides are TGTGCCAGTAGTATACAGGGGAACACTGAAGCTTTCTTT.

This clone has just one count. The rearrangement uses TRBV5-6 and TRBJ2-5; 11 bases are shared with TRBD1. The CDR3 is 15 residues long. V shed 3 bases and J 5 bases; nucleotides not matched to a gene: 6. Per the germline V gene, CDR1 is SGHDT and CDR2 is YYEEEE. CDR3 nucleotide sequence: TGTGCCAGCAGCTCCGGGACAGGGGGTAGGGAGACCCAGTACTTC. Encoded protein: CASSSGTGGRETQYF. The variable domain in full, with the rest retrieved from reference TRBV5-6 and TRBJ2-5, is DAGVTQSPTHLIKTRGQQVTLRCSPKSGHDTVSWYQQALGQGPQFIFQYYEEEERQRGNFPDRFSGHQFPNYSSELNVNALLLGDSALYLCASSSGTGGRETQYFGPGTRLLVL.

This clone was detected only a few times. The chain links TRBV20-1 to TRBJ1-4; D is undetermined. Looked up from germline, CDR1 is DFQATT and CDR2 is SNEGSKA (reference sequence). CDR3 length equals 11 residues. The V end lost 7 bases, the J end lost 5 bases, and 8 bases lay between the germline ends. The CDR3 DNA reads as TGCAGTGGAGGACCAAATGAAAAACTGTTTTTT. It yields the protein CSGGPNEKLFF.

V usage is TRBV20-1 and J usage is TRBJ1-4; D remains unclear. The CDR3 is 11 residues long. Between the trimmed V and J ends, which lost 6 bases and 2 bases, there was a span of 4 bases. CDR1 and CDR2 (germline): DFQATT, SNEGSKA (reference sequence). The CDR3 DNA reads as TGCAGTGCCGGGACTAATGAAAAACTGTTTTTT. Residues: CSAGTNEKLFF.

CDR3 protein: CASTDRSISGNTIYF. CDR3 DNA sequence: TGTGCCAGCACGGACAGGAGCATCTCTGGAAACACCATATATTTT. The genes are TRBV3-1 (or the pseudogene TRBV3-2) and TRBJ1-3, with 7 bases fitting TRBD1. Germline loops: CDR1 LGHDT, CDR2 YNNKEL (reference sequence). This CDR3 is 15 amino acids long. V trimming: 7 bases; J trimming: 0 bases; junction bases outside the gene matches: 6.

The chain joins TRBV21-1 to TRBJ2-7; TRBD1 reflects the table's D call only, with no check against the DNA. TRBV21-1 is a pseudogene. The CDR3 length is 14 residues. DNA for the CDR3: TGTGCCAGCAGCCGTGGGACAGGGTCCTACGAGCAGTACTTC. The encoded protein is CASSRGTGSYEQYF.